This is a list of T cell receptor beta chains from one sample in a study of cytotoxic CD8 clonotypes in ibrutinib-treated CLL. The assay was immunoSEQ multiplex PCR, and TCRdb's table has in-frame clones only and misses some. Among approximately 320,000 clones listed, under 70% were seen once. Sequencing was performed on PBMCs, taken after 36 months of ibrutinib treatment. These receptors all come from a human donor with chronic lymphocytic leukemia. The conserved cysteine and the conserved F or W are not part of the CDR3 here. Each record gives: V gene, J gene, CDR3 protein.

v_call: TRBV5-1; j_call: TRBJ1-2; cdr3_aa: ASSVTGLGYT
v_call: TRBV6-5; j_call: TRBJ2-7; cdr3_aa: ASRSSRGSTYEQY
v_call: TRBV18; j_call: TRBJ2-5; cdr3_aa: ASSPPGSAGLKETQY
v_call: TRBV5-1; j_call: TRBJ2-7; cdr3_aa: ASSLLGTYEQY
v_call: TRBV18; j_call: TRBJ1-1; cdr3_aa: ASSPSVGQGFSEAF
v_call: TRBV29-1; j_call: TRBJ2-2; cdr3_aa: SASGFPGELF
v_call: TRBV2; j_call: TRBJ1-2; cdr3_aa: ASSESRGDYGYT
v_call: TRBV5-4; j_call: TRBJ2-7; cdr3_aa: ASSALLGGGAYEQY
v_call: TRBV29-1; j_call: TRBJ2-3; cdr3_aa: SVARTGATDTQY
v_call: TRBV5-4; j_call: TRBJ2-5; cdr3_aa: ASSPVGPRETQY
v_call: TRBV2; j_call: TRBJ2-5; cdr3_aa: ASSTRTSFGETQY
v_call: TRBV29-1; j_call: TRBJ2-3; cdr3_aa: SVEESRGYTDTQY
v_call: TRBV5-6; j_call: TRBJ2-7; cdr3_aa: ASSLVGAGGYEQY